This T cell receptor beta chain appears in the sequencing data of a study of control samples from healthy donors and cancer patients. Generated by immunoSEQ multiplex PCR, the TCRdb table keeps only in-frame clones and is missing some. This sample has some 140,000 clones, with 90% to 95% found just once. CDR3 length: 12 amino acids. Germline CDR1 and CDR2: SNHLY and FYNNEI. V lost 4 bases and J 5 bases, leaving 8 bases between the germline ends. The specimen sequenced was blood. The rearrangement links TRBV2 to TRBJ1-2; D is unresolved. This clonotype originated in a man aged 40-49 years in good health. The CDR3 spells CASSVSPYGYTF. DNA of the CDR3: TGTGCCAGCAGTGTTTCCCCTTATGGCTACACCTTC.